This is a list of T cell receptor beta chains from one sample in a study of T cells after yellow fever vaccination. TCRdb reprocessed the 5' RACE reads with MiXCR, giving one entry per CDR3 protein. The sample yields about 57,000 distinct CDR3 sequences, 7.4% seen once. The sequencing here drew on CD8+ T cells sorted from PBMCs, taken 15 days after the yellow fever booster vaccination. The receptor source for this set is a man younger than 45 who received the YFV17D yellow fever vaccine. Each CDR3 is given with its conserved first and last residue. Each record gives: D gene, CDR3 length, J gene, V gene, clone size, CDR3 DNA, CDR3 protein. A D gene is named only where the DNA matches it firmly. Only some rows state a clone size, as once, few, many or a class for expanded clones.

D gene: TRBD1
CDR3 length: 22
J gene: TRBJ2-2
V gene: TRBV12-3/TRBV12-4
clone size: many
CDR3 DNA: TGTGCCAGCAGTTTTTTGGGATCCCCTAGGACAGGACCCCGTGCGAACACCGGGGAGCTGTTTTTT
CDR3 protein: CASSFLGSPRTGPRANTGELFF

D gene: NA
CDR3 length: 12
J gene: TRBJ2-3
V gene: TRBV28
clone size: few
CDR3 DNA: TGTGCCAGCAGTGACGGTGGGGATACGCAGTATTTT
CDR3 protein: CASSDGGDTQYF

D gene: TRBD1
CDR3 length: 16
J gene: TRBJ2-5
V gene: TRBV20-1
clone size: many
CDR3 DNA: TGCAGTGCTACCGAACAATACAGGACAGGGGAGGAGACCCAGTACTTC
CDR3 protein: CSATEQYRTGEETQYF

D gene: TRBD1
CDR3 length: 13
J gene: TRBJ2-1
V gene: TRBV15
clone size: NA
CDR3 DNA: TGTGCCACCTGGGGACAGGGGGCCGCGGAGCAGTTCTTC
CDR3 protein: CATWGQGAAEQFF

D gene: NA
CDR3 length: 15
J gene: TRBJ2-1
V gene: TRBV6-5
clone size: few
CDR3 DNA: TGTGCCAGCAGTTACGGGCGCAGCTCCTACAATGAGCAGTTCTTC
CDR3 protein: CASSYGRSSYNEQFF

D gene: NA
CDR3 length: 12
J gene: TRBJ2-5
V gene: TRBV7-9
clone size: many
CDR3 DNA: TGTGCCAGCAGCTTACCAGAAGAGACCCAGTACTTC
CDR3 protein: CASSLPEETQYF

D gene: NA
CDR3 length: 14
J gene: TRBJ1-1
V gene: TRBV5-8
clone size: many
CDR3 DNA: TGTGCCAGCAGCTTGAACGGGCCACCCGGTGAAGCTTTCTTT
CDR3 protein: CASSLNGPPGEAFF

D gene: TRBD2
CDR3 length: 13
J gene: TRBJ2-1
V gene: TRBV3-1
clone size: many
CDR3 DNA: TGTGCCGCTCAGAGGGAGGGGTACAATGAGCAGTTCTTC
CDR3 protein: CAAQREGYNEQFF

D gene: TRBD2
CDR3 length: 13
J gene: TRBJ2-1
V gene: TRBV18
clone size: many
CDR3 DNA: TGTGCCAGCAGTCCACCGGGAGGCAATGAGCAGTTCTTC
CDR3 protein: CASSPPGGNEQFF

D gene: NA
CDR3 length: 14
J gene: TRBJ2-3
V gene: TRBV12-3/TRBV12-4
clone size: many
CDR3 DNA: TGTGCCAGCAGTCTACTAGTAAGCGCAGATACGCAGTATTTT
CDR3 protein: CASSLLVSADTQYF

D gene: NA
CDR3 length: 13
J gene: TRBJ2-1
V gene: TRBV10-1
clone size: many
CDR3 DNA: TGCGCCAGCAGGCCTGATAATCGGAATGAGCAGTTCTTC
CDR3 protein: CASRPDNRNEQFF

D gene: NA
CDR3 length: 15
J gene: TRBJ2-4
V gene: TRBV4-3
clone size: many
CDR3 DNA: TGCGCCAGCAGCCAAGACCCCGGGCGCAAAAACATTCAGTACTTC
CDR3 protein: CASSQDPGRKNIQYF

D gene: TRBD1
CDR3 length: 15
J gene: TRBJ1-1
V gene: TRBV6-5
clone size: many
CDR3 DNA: TGTGCCAGCACCATGACAGGGAGTCTGACCACTGAAGCTTTCTTT
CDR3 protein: CASTMTGSLTTEAFF

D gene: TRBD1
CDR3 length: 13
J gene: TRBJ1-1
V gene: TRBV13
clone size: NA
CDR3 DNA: TGTGCCAGCAGCAAAACAGGGGGAACTGAAGCTTTCTTT
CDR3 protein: CASSKTGGTEAFF

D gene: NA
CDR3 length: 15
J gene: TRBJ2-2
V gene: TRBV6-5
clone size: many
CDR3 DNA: TGTGCCAGCAGTTACCAGCAGGAGAACACCGGGGAGCTGTTTTTT
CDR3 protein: CASSYQQENTGELFF

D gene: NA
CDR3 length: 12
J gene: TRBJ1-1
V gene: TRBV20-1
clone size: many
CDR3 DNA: TGCAGTGCTAGAGTCGAGGGACCTGAAGCTTTCTTT
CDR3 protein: CSARVEGPEAFF

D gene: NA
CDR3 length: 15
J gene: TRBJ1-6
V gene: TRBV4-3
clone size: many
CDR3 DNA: TGCGCCAGCAGCCAAGGGGCGGGTAATAATTCACCCCTCCACTTT
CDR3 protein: CASSQGAGNNSPLHF

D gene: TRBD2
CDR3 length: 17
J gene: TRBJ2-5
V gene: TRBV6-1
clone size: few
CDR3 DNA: TGTGCCAGCAGTGCCCTACTGGGACTAGCGGGCCAAGAGACCCAGTACTTC
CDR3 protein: CASSALLGLAGQETQYF

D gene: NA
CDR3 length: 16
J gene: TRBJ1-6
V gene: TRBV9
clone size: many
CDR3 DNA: TGTGCCAGCAGCGTAGGGGACATCTCGAATAATTCACCCCTCCACTTT
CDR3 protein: CASSVGDISNNSPLHF

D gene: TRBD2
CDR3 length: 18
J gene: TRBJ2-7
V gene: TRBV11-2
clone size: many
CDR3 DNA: TGTGCCAGCACTAGTGGGACATGGGTAGCGGGAGAGGACTACGAGCAGTACTTC
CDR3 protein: CASTSGTWVAGEDYEQYF

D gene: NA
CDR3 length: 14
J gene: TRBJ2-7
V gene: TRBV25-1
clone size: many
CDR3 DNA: TGTGCCAGCAGCACGACCGCTCTGACTTACGAGCAGTACTTC
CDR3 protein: CASSTTALTYEQYF

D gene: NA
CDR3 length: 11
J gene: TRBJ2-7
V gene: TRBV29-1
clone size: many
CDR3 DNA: TGCAGCGTTGCCGGACTGGCCGAGCAGTACTTC
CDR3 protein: CSVAGLAEQYF

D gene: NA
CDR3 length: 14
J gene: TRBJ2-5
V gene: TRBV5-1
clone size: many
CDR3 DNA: TGCGCCAGCAGCTTGGGGTCTAACCAAGAGACCCAGTACTTC
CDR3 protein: CASSLGSNQETQYF

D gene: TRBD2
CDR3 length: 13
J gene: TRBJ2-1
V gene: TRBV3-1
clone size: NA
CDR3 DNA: TGTGCCAGCAGCCCTCGGACTAGGAATGAGCAGTTCTTC
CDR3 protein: CASSPRTRNEQFF

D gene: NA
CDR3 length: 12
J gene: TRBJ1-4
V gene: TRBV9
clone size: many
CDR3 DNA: TGTGCCAGCAGCCCAGGAGGGGAAAAACTGTTTTTT
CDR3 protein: CASSPGGEKLFF

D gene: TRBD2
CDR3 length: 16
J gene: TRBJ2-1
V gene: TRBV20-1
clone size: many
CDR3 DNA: TGCAGTGCTAGGAGGGGGGCTAGCGGGCGGTTTGAGGAGCAGTTCTTC
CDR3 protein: CSARRGASGRFEEQFF

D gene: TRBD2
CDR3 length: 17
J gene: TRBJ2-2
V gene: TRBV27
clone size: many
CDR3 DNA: TGTGCCAGCAGTCCCTCGACTAGCGGGAGGGCCTCTGGGGAGCTGTTTTTT
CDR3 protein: CASSPSTSGRASGELFF

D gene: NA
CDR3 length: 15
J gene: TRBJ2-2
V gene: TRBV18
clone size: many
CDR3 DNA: TGTGCCAGCTCACCGGGGGTCGTTAACACCGGGGAGCTGTTTTTT
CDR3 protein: CASSPGVVNTGELFF

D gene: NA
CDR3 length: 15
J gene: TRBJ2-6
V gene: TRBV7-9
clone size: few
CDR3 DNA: TGTGCCAGCTGGGGGGTCCGCTCTGGGGCCAACGTCCTGACTTTC
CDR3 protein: CASWGVRSGANVLTF

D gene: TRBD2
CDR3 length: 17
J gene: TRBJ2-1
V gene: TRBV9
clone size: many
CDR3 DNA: TGTGCCAGCAGCGTTACTAGCGGGAGGACTGGGAGGGATGAGCAGTTCTTC
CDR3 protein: CASSVTSGRTGRDEQFF

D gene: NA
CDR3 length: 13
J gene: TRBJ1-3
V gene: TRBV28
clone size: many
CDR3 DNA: TGTGCCAGCAGTTTTGGGAGAACAGACACCATATATTTT
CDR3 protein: CASSFGRTDTIYF

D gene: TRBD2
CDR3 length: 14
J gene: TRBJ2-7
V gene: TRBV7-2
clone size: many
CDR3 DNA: TGTGCCAGCAGCTTTAGCGGGGGCGCCTACGAGCAGTACTTC
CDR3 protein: CASSFSGGAYEQYF

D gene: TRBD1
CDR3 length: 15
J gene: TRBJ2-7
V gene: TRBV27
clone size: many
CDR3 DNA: TGTGCCAGCACCTTGGGGGACAGGAGCTCCTACGAGCAGTACTTC
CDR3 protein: CASTLGDRSSYEQYF

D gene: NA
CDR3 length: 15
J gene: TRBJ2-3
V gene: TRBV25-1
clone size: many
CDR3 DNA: TGTGCCAGCAGTGAATGGGCGGAGAGCACAGATACGCAGTATTTT
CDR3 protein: CASSEWAESTDTQYF

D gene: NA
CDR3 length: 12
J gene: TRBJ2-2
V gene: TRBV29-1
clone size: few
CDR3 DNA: TGCAGCGTAACGGCCGGATCCGGGGAGCTGTTTTTT
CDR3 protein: CSVTAGSGELFF

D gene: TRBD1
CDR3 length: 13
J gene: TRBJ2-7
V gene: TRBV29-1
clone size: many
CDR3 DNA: TGCAGCGTATTGACAGGGACCTCCTACGAGCAGTACTTC
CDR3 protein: CSVLTGTSYEQYF

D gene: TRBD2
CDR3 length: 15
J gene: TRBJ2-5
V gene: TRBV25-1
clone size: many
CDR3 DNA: TGTGCCAGCAGTGGAATCGGTCTAGCGGGACAGACCCAGTACTTC
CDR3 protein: CASSGIGLAGQTQYF

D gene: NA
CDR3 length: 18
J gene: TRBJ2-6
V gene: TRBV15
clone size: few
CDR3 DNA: TGTGCCACCAGAGACCTTGGGTTGGGGGCCGCTGGGGCCAACGTCCTGACTTTC
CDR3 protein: CATRDLGLGAAGANVLTF

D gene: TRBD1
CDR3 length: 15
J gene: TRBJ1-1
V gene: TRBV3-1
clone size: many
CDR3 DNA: TGTGCCAGCAGCCTAGGGACAGGGGGAGGCACTGAAGCTTTCTTT
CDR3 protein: CASSLGTGGGTEAFF

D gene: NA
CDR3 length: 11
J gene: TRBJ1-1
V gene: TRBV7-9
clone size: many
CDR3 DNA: TGTGCCAGCAGCCTGGTCCCTGAAGCTTTCTTT
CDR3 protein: CASSLVPEAFF

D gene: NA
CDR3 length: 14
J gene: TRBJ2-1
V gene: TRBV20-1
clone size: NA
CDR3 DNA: TGCAGTGCTAGAACCTACGCGGGTTACAATGAGCAGTTCTTC
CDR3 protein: CSARTYAGYNEQFF

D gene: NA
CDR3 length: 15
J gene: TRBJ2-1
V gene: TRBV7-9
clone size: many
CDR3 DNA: TGTGCCAGCAGCCCTCATACGTCCCCTTACAATGAGCAGTTCTTC
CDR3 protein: CASSPHTSPYNEQFF

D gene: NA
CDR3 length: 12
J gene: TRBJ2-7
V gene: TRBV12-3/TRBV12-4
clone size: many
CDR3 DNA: TGTGCCAGCAGTCACCGGGTCTACGAGCAGTACTTC
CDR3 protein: CASSHRVYEQYF

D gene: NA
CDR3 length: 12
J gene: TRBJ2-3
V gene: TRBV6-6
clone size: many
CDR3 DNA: TGTGCCAGCAGCCCAGCTCAGAGTTCGGTGTATTTT
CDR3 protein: CASSPAQSSVYF

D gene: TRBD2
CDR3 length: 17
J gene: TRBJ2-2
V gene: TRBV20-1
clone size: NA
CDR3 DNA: TGCAGTGCTAGAACGGGAGGGGTGTCCTCGAACACCGGGGAGCTGTTTTTT
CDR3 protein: CSARTGGVSSNTGELFF

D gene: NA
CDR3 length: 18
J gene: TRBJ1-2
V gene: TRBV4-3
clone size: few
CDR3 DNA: TGCGCCAGCAGCCAAGATGGCTTGGGTTCCGGCGGTAACTATGGCTACACCTTC
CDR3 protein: CASSQDGLGSGGNYGYTF

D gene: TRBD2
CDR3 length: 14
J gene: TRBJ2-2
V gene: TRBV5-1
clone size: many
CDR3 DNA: TGCGCCAGCACCCTAGCGGGCAACACCGGGGAGCTGTTTTTT
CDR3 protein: CASTLAGNTGELFF

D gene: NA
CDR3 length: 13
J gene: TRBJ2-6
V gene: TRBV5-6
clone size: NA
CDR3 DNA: TGTGCCAGCAGCCCCAATTGGGCCAACGTCCTGACTTTC
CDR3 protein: CASSPNWANVLTF

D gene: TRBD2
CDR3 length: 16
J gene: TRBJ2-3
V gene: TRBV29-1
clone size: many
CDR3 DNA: TGCAGCGTCGCCCCATCCTCTAGCGGAGTCACAGATACGCAGTATTTT
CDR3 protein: CSVAPSSSGVTDTQYF

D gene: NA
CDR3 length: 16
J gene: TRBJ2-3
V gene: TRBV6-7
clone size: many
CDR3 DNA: TGTGCCAGCAGAAAATTGGGGTCCACAGTTACAGATACGCAGTATTTT
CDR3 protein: CASRKLGSTVTDTQYF

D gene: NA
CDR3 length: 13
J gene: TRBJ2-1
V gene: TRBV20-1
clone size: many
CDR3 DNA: TGCAGTGCTAACCAACACTCCTACAATGAGCAGTTCTTC
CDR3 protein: CSANQHSYNEQFF

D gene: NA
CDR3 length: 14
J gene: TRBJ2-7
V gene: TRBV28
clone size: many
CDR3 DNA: TGTGCCAGCAGTCTACGGGGCAGGGGAAACGAGCAGTACTTC
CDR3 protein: CASSLRGRGNEQYF